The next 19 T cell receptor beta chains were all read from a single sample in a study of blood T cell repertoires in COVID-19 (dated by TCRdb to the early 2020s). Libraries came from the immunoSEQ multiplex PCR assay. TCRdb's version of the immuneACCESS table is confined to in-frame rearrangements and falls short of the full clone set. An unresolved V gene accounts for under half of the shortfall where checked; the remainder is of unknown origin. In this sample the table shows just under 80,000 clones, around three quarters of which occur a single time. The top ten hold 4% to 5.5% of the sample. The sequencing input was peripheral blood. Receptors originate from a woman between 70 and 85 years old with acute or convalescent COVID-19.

CDR3 loop: CAAGYNEQFF. The CDR3 DNA reads as TGTGCCGCCGGCTACAATGAGCAGTTCTTC. This chain links TRBV6-6 with TRBJ2-1; D unclear. The CDR3 covers 10 residues. V was clipped by 11 bases and J by 3 bases, with 5 bases between them. CDR1 and CDR2 (germline): MNHNY, SVGAGI (reference sequence).

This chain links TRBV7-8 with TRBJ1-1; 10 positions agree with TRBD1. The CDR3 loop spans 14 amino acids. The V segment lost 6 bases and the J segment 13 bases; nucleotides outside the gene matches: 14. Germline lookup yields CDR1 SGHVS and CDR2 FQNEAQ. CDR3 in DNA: TGTGCCAGCAGTTACGGACAGGGGGAAAGCGGGGGTTTCTTT. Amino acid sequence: CASSYGQGESGGFF.

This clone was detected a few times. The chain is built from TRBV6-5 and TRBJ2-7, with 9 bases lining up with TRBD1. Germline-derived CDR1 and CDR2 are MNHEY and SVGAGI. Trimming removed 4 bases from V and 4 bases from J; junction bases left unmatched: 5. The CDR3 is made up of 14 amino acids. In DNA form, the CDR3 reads TGTGCCAGCAGTTCCGGGACAGGGACATACGAGCAGTACTTC. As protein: CASSSGTGTYEQYF.

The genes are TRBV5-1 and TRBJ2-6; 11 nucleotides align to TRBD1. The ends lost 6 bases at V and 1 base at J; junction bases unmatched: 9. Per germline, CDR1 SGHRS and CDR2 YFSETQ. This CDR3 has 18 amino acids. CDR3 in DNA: TGCGCCAGCACCCCGAGGGGACAGGGGGTATCTGGGGCCAACGTCCTGACTTTC. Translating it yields CASTPRGQGVSGANVLTF.

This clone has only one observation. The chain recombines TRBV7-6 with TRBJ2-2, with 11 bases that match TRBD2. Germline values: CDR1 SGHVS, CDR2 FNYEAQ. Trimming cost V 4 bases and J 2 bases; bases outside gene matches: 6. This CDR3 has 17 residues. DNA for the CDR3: TGTGCCAGCAGCTGGTCTAGCGGGGGGTACAACACCGGGGAGCTGTTTTTT. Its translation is CASSWSSGGYNTGELFF.

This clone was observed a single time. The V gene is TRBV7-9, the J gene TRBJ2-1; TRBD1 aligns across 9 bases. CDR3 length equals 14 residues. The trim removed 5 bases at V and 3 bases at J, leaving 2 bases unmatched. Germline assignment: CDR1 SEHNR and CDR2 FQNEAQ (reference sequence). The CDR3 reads CASSPGQGYNEQFF. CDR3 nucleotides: TGTGCCAGCAGCCCGGGACAGGGCTACAATGAGCAGTTCTTC.

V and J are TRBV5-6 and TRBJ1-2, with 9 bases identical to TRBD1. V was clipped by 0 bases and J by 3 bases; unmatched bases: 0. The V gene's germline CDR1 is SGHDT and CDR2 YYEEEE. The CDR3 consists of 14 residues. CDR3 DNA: TGTGCCAGCAGCTTGGGGACAGGGGACTATGGCTACACCTTC. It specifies CASSLGTGDYGYTF. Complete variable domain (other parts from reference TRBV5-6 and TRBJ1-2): DAGVTQSPTHLIKTRGQQVTLRCSPKSGHDTVSWYQQALGQGPQFIFQYYEEEERQRGNFPDRFSGHQFPNYSSELNVNALLLGDSALYLCASSLGTGDYGYTFGSGTRLTVV.

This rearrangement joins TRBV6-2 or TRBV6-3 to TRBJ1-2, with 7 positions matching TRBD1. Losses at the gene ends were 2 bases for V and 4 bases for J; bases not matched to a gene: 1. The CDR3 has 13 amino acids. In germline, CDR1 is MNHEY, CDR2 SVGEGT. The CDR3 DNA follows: TGTGCCAGCAGTTACGACAGGGCCTATGGCTACACCTTC. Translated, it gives CASSYDRAYGYTF.

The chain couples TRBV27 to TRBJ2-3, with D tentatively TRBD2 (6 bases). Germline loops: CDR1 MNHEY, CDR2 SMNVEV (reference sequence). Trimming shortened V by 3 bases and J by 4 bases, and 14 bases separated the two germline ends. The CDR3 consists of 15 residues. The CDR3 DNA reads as TGTGCCAGCAGTTTTGGAGGGAGTGTACCAGATACGCAGTATTTT. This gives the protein CASSFGGSVPDTQYF.

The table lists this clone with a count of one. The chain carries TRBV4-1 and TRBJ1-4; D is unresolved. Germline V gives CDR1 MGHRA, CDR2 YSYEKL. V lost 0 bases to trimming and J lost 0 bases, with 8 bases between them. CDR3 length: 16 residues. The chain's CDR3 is CASSQEPGATNEKLFF. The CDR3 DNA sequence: TGCGCCAGCAGCCAAGAACCCGGGGCAACTAATGAAAAACTGTTTTTT.

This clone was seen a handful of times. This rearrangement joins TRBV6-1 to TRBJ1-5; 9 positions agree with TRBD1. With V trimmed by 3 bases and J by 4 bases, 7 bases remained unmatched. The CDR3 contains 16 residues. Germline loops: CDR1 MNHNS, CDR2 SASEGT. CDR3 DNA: TGTGCCAGCAGTGAGCAAGCGACAGGGGGGAATCAGCCCCAGCATTTT. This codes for CASSEQATGGNQPQHF.

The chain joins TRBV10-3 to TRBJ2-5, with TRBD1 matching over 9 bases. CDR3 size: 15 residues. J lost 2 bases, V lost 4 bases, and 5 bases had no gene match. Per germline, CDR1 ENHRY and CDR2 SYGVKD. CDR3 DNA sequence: TGTGCCATCAGTGGGCCGGGACAGGGTCAAGAGACCCAGTACTTC. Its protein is CAISGPGQGQETQYF.

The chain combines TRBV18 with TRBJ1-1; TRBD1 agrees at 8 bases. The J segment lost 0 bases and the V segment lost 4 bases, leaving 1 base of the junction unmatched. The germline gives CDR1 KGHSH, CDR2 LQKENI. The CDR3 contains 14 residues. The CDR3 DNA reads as TGTGCCAGCTCACGGACAGGGATGAACACTGAAGCTTTCTTT. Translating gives CASSRTGMNTEAFF.

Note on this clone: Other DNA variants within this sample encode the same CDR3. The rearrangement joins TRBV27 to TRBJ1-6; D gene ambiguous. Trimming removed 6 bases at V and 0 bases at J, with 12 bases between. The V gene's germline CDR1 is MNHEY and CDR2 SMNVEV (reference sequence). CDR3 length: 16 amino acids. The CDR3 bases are TGTGCCAGCAGACGACTAGAGAGCTCCTATAATTCACCCCTCCACTTT. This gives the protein CASRRLESSYNSPLHF.

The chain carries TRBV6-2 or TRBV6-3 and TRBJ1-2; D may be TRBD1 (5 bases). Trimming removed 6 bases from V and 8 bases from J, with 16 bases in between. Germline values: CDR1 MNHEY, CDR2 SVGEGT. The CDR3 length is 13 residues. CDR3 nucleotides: TGTGCCAGCAGCATATACAGGCTGGAAGGCTACACCTTC. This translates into CASSIYRLEGYTF.

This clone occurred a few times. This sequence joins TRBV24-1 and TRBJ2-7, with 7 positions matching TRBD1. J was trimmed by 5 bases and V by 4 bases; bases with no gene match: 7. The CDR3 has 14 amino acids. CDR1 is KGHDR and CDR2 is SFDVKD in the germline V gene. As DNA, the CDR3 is TGTGCCACCAGTGACCCCAACAGGGGCCACGAGCAGTACTTC. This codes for CATSDPNRGHEQYF.

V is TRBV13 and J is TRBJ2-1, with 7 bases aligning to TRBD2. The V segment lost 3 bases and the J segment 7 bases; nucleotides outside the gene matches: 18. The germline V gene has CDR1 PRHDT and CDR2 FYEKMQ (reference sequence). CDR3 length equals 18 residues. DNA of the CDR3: TGTGCCAGCAGCTTGGGGAGGGGAGCGGAAACCCACGGGAATGAGCAGTTCTTC. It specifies CASSLGRGAETHGNEQFF.

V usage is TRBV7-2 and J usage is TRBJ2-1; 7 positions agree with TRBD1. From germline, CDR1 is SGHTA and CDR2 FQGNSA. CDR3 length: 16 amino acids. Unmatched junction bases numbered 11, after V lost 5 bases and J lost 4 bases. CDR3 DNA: TGTGCCAGCAGCCTGCTCCGGGACAGACTTTACAATGAGCAGTTCTTC. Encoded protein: CASSLLRDRLYNEQFF.

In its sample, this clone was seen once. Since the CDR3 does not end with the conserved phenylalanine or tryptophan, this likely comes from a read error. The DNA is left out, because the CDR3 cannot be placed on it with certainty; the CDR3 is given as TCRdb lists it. CDR3 sequence reads: CATSDGGGKGRL. This chain connects TRBV24-1 to TRBJ1-4. Germline V lookup: CDR1 KGHDR, CDR2 SFDVKD. Counting both end residues, the CDR3 totals 12 amino acids.